This TCR beta chain was retrieved from a study of OX40 agonist ivuxolimab in advanced cancers. About the investigation overall: Ivuxolimab was a fully human IgG2 agonistic monoclonal antibody targeting the costimulatory receptor OX40 (CD134). The dose-escalation cohort was roughly 83% male with a mean age of about 65 years, ranging from roughly 23 to 79. The point of sequencing TCRbeta in the periphery was to test whether ivuxolimab changed TCR sequence diversity and drove clonal T-cell expansion. The paper describes the monotherapy dose-escalation part (N ≈ 51 patients) of the phase I trial of ivuxolimab. Of the approximately 50 patients in dose escalation, about 20 had hepatocellular carcinoma, some 15 had melanoma, 9 had renal cell carcinoma and 9 had head and neck cancer. Prior anti-PD-1, anti-PD-L1 or anti-CTLA-4 therapy was permitted, and approximately 42% of dose-escalation patients had received checkpoint inhibitors. Partial responses were achieved by three dose-escalation patients, of whom one had hepatocellular carcinoma and two had cutaneous melanoma. Intravenous ivuxolimab was administered to patients every 2 weeks at six dose levels: 0.01, 0.1, 0.3, 1.5, 3 and 10 mg/kg. General study outcomes and caveats: After ivuxolimab, CD8+ T cells had more expanded clones than CD4+ T cells on average. At doses of 0.1 to 3.0 mg/kg, clonal expansion of both CD4+ and CD8+ blood T cells was observed from baseline to week 6. Antigen specificity was not determined for the clonally expanded peripheral T cells. In partial responders in the 0.1-3.0 mg/kg groups, normalized peripheral clonal expansion was found to be among the lowest, especially among CD8+ T cells. Low levels of normalized T-cell clonal expansion were also seen in some nonresponding patients.

A word on this clone: What antigen it recognizes has not been identified. Base qualities are not at hand, and no much larger clone is one base apart.

The germline V gene provides CDR1 SGHDT and CDR2 YYEEEE. The CDR3 holds 15 amino acids from the cysteine to the phenylalanine. Only the CDR3 portion is preserved as DNA: 45 bases, with reading frame beginning at the first base. Cut back by 0 bases and 2 bases, the V and J ends lie 12 bases apart. Patients with autoimmune disease history or receiving systemic immunosuppression were excluded from the trial. In every dose cohort, peripheral blood was drawn for TCR sequencing at baseline, cycle 4 day 1, and cycle 7 day 1. Samples were obtained from an open-label, multicenter, first-in-human phase I dose-escalation trial of ivuxolimab. Adults with locally advanced or metastatic melanoma, renal cell, hepatocellular, or head and neck squamous cell carcinoma were enrolled in the trial. Before TCR sequencing, CD4+ T cells and CD8+ T cells were sorted from peripheral blood as separate populations. To sequence the TCRbeta CDR3 region, genomic DNA was isolated from the sorted cells. The immunoSEQ Assay was used for sequencing of TCRbeta CDR3 regions. TCRdb holds this immuneACCESS table with in-frame rearrangements only. Some clones are missing; in checked studies, unresolved V genes explain under half, and the rest has no known cause. This sample is represented by roughly 72,000 clones; just under 95% of them were singletons. Of the sample, 15% to 17% is held by the ten largest clones.

This receptor was obtained from an adult with an advanced solid tumor such as melanoma, head and neck, liver or kidney cancer. Sequencing used CD4+ or CD8+ T cells sorted from blood, obtained in a trial of the OX40 agonist ivuxolimab. The chain links TRBV5-6 with TRBJ2-7, and TRBD1 may be the D gene, going by 6 matching bases. CDR3 protein: CASSLGGTPTYEQYF. The DNA is as follows: TGTGCCAGCAGCTTGGGGGGGACACCGACCTACGAGCAGTACTTC.